These T cell receptor beta chains were read from a single sample in a study of beta chain features in type 1 diabetes. Clones were read by immunoSEQ multiplex PCR, and TCRdb kept only the in-frame ones, dropping some. The profile shows 200,000 to 300,000 clones, about 26% of them singletons. The source material was central memory CD4+ T cells from blood. These receptors were collected from a man between 25 and 39 years old in good health. Each CDR3 is given with its conserved first and last residue. A D gene is named only where the DNA matches it firmly. Clone size, where shown, is once, few, many, or a class for clones that have expanded.

TGTGCCAGTAGTCCCGGGTCCGCGGGGGGCACAGATACGCAGTATTTT	CASSPGSAGGTDTQYF	TRBJ2-3	TRBD2	-	TRBV19
TGTGCCAGCAGCTCCCAACGGGGACTAGCGGGGCAGTCCTACGAGCAGTACTTC	CASSSQRGLAGQSYEQYF	TRBJ2-7	TRBD2	-	TRBV7-8
TGTGCCAGCAGCGAAGGGGAGTCCTATGGCTACACCTTC	CASSEGESYGYTF	TRBJ1-2	-	-	TRBV9
TGTGCCAGCAGCTTGGATGGTCGCGAGCAGTTCTTC	CASSLDGREQFF	TRBJ2-1	-	few	TRBV5-4
TGCGCCAGCAGCTTGGGGCACACCATATATTTT	CASSLGHTIYF	TRBJ1-3	-	-	TRBV5-1
TGTGCCACCAACTCACAGGGCATGAACACTGAAGCTTTCTTT	CATNSQGMNTEAFF	TRBJ1-1	-	-	TRBV19
TGCAGCGTCAAGGGGGGTTTCGTCAATGAGCAGTTCTTC	CSVKGGFVNEQFF	TRBJ2-1	-	-	TRBV29-1
TGTGCCAGCAGCTTAGGAGGGGAGTATTCACCCCTCCACTTT	CASSLGGEYSPLHF	TRBJ1-6	-	few	TRBV7-2
TGTGCCTGGACCCTAGGGGGCGGAGGAACTGAAGCTTTCTTT	CAWTLGGGGTEAFF	TRBJ1-1	TRBD1	-	TRBV30
TGCGCCAGCAGCACGAGCGGGACGAACACCGGGGAGCTGTTTTTT	CASSTSGTNTGELFF	TRBJ2-2	TRBD2	-	TRBV5-1
TGTGCCAGCTCACCAGGCGGAAGCACAGATACGCAGTATTTT	CASSPGGSTDTQYF	TRBJ2-3	-	-	TRBV18
TGCAGTGCTAGAAAAGATGAGCAGTTCTTC	CSARKDEQFF	TRBJ2-1	-	-	TRBV20-1
TGCAGCCCGGGGGGGAGGGAGACCCAGTACTTC	CSPGGRETQYF	TRBJ2-5	TRBD2	few	TRBV20-1
TGTGCCAGCAGTTCCAACGCGGGGAACACTGAAGCTTTCTTT	CASSSNAGNTEAFF	TRBJ1-1	-	-	TRBV6-5
TGTGCCAGCAGCTCAAACAGGGTCGGGGAGACCCAGTACTTC	CASSSNRVGETQYF	TRBJ2-5	-	-	TRBV28
TGTGCCAGCAGCAAAGTACAGGGGGTCTCCTACAATGAGCAGTTCTTC	CASSKVQGVSYNEQFF	TRBJ2-1	-	few	TRBV21-1
TGTGCCACCAGCTTGGGACAGGGCAGAGATACGCAGTATTTT	CATSLGQGRDTQYF	TRBJ2-3	TRBD1	once	TRBV15
TGTGCCAGCAGCCACAGCGGGGCTAGCGGCACCGGGGAGCTGTTTTTT	CASSHSGASGTGELFF	TRBJ2-2	TRBD2	few	TRBV27
TGTGCCATCACTGCAACAGGGGCCTCCACAGATACGCAGTATTTT	CAITATGASTDTQYF	TRBJ2-3	TRBD1	few	TRBV10-3
TGTGCCAGCAGCCGGACTAGCGGGGGTAACACCGGGGAGCTGTTTTTT	CASSRTSGGNTGELFF	TRBJ2-2	TRBD2	-	TRBV7-2
TGTGCCAGCAGCCCCCACATTGCCGGGGATACGCAGTATTTT	CASSPHIAGDTQYF	TRBJ2-3	-	few	TRBV7-2
TGTGCCAGCAGCTTAGATCGGAGGGGCGAGCAGTACTTC	CASSLDRRGEQYF	TRBJ2-7	-	few	TRBV11-2